A single sample is the source of the 24 T cell receptor beta chains below, sequenced in a study of T cell responses to AZD1222 COVID-19 vaccine. Method: immunoSEQ multiplex PCR; TCRdb's copy keeps in-frame clones and lacks some. The sample holds over 85,000 clones, roughly 92% seen once. The sample was peripheral blood, taken 28 days after the second AZD1222 dose. The source is an adult who received the AZD1222 COVID-19 vaccine.

The rearrangement joins TRBV27 to TRBJ2-6, with D possibly being TRBD2 (5 bases). The CDR3 length is 20 residues. V lost 0 bases and J 0 bases, leaving 18 bases between the germline ends. Germline-derived CDR1 and CDR2 are MNHEY and SMNVEV (reference sequence). The CDR3 region has the DNA TGTGCCAGCAGTTTATCCCGGTTAGGGCCCCGGGGCTCTGGGGCCAACGTCCTGACTTTC. Translation: CASSLSRLGPRGSGANVLTF.

The V call is TRBV5-1, the J call TRBJ1-2; 12 nucleotides match TRBD1. This CDR3 comprises 15 residues. Germline V CDR1 and CDR2: SGHRS, YFSETQ. V was pared by 0 bases and J by 5 bases, with 2 bases of the junction left unmatched. CDR3 in amino acids: CASSLGDRGLYGYTF. Written as DNA, the CDR3 is TGCGCCAGCAGCTTGGGGGACAGGGGGCTGTATGGCTACACCTTC.

The chain has TRBV7-8 and TRBJ1-2; possible D gene TRBD1, 5 bases. Trimming took off 6 bases at V and 0 bases at J, with 17 bases between the two ends. This CDR3 is built from 16 residues. From germline, CDR1 is SGHVS and CDR2 FQNEAQ. The CDR3 loop is CASSSNRQSANYGYTF. Here the CDR3 DNA reads TGTGCCAGCAGTTCCAACCGACAGTCGGCTAACTATGGCTACACCTTC.

This chain links TRBV12-5 with TRBJ2-1; D gene uncertain. Germline CDR1 and CDR2: LGHNT and FRNRAP. The CDR3 totals 12 residues. V was cut by 7 bases and J by 10 bases, with 14 bases left in between. The CDR3 DNA reads as TGTGCTAGTGCCCAACCTTACGGGGAGCAGTTCTTC. Translated: CASAQPYGEQFF.

The rearrangement links TRBV5-4 to TRBJ1-4; D gene unclear. The germline CDR1 and CDR2 sequences are SGHNT and YYREEE (reference sequence). The CDR3 totals 15 residues. V was clipped by 0 bases and J by 9 bases, with 15 bases between them. Here the CDR3 DNA reads TGTGCCAGCAGCTTGGGGGCCACGGGTGGGAAAAAACTGTTTTTT. Its protein is CASSLGATGGKKLFF.

This chain connects TRBV6-4 to TRBJ2-1, with TRBD2 as a possible D gene (6 bases). CDR3 size: 14 residues. The germline V gene encodes CDR1 MRHNA and CDR2 SNTAGT. Trimming shortened V by 2 bases and J by 9 bases, and 14 bases separated the two germline ends. The CDR3 region has the DNA TGTGCCAGCAGTGACAAGGAGGTGGGGGGTGAGCAGTTCTTC. This codes for CASSDKEVGGEQFF.

V and J are TRBV7-2 and TRBJ1-2; no definite D call. CDR1 is SGHTA, CDR2 FQGNSA, per germline. This CDR3 is built from 13 residues. The V end lost 2 bases, the J end lost 4 bases, and 8 bases lay between the germline ends. In DNA, the CDR3 is TGTGCCAGCAGCTTATCAGTTACCTATGGCTACACCTTC. Its protein product is CASSLSVTYGYTF.

The chain uses TRBV7-9 and TRBJ1-2; D remains unclear. V gave up 1 base and J gave up 4 bases, with 10 bases separating them. The CDR3 has 14 residues. CDR1 and CDR2 (germline): SEHNR, FQNEAQ (reference sequence). CDR3 sequence reads: CASSLDSGTYGYTF. The CDR3 DNA is TGTGCCAGCAGCTTAGATTCAGGAACCTATGGCTACACCTTC.

The chain uses TRBV5-8 and TRBJ1-5; 9 nucleotides agree with TRBD1. After removal of 1 base from V and 6 bases from J, the junction contained 2 bases not matched to a gene. The CDR3 totals 14 residues. Germline CDR1 is SGHTS and CDR2 is YDEGEE. The chain's CDR3 is CASSLTGGGQPQHF. CDR3 bases: TGTGCCAGCAGCTTGACAGGGGGCGGTCAGCCCCAGCATTTT.

CDR3 DNA: TGTGCCAGCGCCCCACGTGCTTACAATGAGCAGTTCTTC. It translates to CASAPRAYNEQFF. J is TRBJ2-1 and V is TRBV7-2; D is unresolved. Trimming took 8 bases from V and 4 from J, leaving 12 bases between them. CDR3 length: 13 residues. From germline, CDR1 is SGHTA and CDR2 FQGNSA.

The chain has TRBV2 and TRBJ2-7; D is perhaps TRBD1 (5 bases). The germline gives CDR1 SNHLY, CDR2 FYNNEI. The germline V and J ends were trimmed by 1 base and 2 bases, with 12 bases remaining between them. This CDR3 has 15 residues. The CDR3 sequence: CASSEDGAGPYEQYF. CDR3 nucleotides: TGTGCCAGCAGTGAAGATGGGGCAGGGCCCTACGAGCAGTACTTC.

Regarding this clone: The same CDR3 also results from other DNA sequences found in this sample. CDR3 bases: TGTGCCAGCTCACCTCTAGCGGGGTCCACAGATACGCAGTATTTT. It translates to CASSPLAGSTDTQYF. V and J are TRBV18 and TRBJ2-3, with 9 bases that match TRBD2. The junction had 3 bases not matched to a gene; V was cut back by 3 bases and J by 2 bases. The germline V gene encodes CDR1 KGHSH and CDR2 LQKENI. There are 15 residues in the CDR3.

This clone was seen only once. The gene calls are TRBV3-1 (or the pseudogene TRBV3-2) and TRBJ1-5, with 8 bases that match TRBD1. Germline loops: CDR1 LGHDT, CDR2 YNNKEL (reference sequence). The CDR3 length is 13 residues. V was pared by 4 bases and J by 4 bases, with 0 bases of the junction left unmatched. The CDR3 loop reads CASSRQGNQPQHF. CDR3 bases: TGTGCCAGCAGCCGACAGGGGAATCAGCCCCAGCATTTT.

The chain combines TRBV3-1 (or the pseudogene TRBV3-2) with TRBJ1-2; perhaps TRBD1 as D (5 bases). The germline V and J ends were trimmed by 2 bases and 8 bases, with 9 bases remaining between them. The CDR3 runs to 12 residues. Germline V gives CDR1 LGHDT, CDR2 YNNKEL (reference sequence). The CDR3 DNA reads TGTGCCAGCAGCCAAAGGCAGGGAGGCTACACCTTC. It encodes CASSQRQGGYTF.

V is TRBV5-1 and J is TRBJ1-1; possibly TRBD1 for D (5 bases). Germline V CDR1 and CDR2: SGHRS, YFSETQ. This CDR3 contains 13 residues. The germline V and J ends were trimmed by 7 bases and 6 bases, with 16 bases remaining between them. CDR3 residues: CASGKGFEAEAFF. CDR3 in DNA: TGCGCCAGCGGAAAGGGGTTTGAGGCTGAAGCTTTCTTT.

The rearrangement links TRBV5-6 to TRBJ2-3; 9 bases are a match to TRBD1. This CDR3 spans 18 amino acids. The J segment lost 0 bases and the V segment lost 6 bases, leaving 14 bases of the junction unmatched. From germline, CDR1 is SGHDT and CDR2 YYEEEE. DNA for the CDR3: TGTGCCAGCAACTCCGGGACAGGGTATTACCGTAGCACAGATACGCAGTATTTT. It codes for CASNSGTGYYRSTDTQYF. Drawing the rest from reference TRBV5-6 and TRBJ2-3, the complete variable domain is DAGVTQSPTHLIKTRGQQVTLRCSPKSGHDTVSWYQQALGQGPQFIFQYYEEEERQRGNFPDRFSGHQFPNYSSELNVNALLLGDSALYLCASNSGTGYYRSTDTQYFGPGTRLTVL.

The V gene is TRBV18, the J gene TRBJ2-2, with a tentative D call TRBD2 (5 bases). This CDR3 has 15 residues. Germline CDR1 is KGHSH and CDR2 is LQKENI. Trimming took off 4 bases at V and 3 bases at J, with 12 bases between the two ends. DNA of the CDR3: TGTGCCAGCTCACAAGGGCGGGCGGACACCGGGGAGCTGTTTTTT. It codes for CASSQGRADTGELFF.

The genes are TRBV15 and TRBJ2-5; TRBD2 aligns across 11 bases. Germline V gives CDR1 LNHNV, CDR2 YYDKDF (reference sequence). This CDR3 has 16 residues. With 3 bases clipped from V and 4 bases from J, the junction kept 7 bases outside the gene matches. CDR3 protein: CATSSEKTSGAETQYF. The CDR3 region has the DNA TGTGCCACCAGCAGCGAAAAGACTAGCGGGGCAGAGACCCAGTACTTC.

The rearrangement uses TRBV4-3 and TRBJ1-6; 11 bases map to TRBD1. In germline, CDR1 is LGHNA, CDR2 YSLEER. The ends lost 2 bases at V and 6 bases at J; junction bases unmatched: 3. The CDR3 loop spans 16 amino acids. CDR3 in DNA: TGCGCCAGCAGCCAATTTGGGACAGGGGGTAATTCACCCCTCCACTTT. It yields the protein CASSQFGTGGNSPLHF.

The CDR3 DNA reads as TGTGCCAGCAGCCGAGCTAGCGGGGACTTGGATGAGCAGTTCTTC. This translates into CASSRASGDLDEQFF. The chain carries TRBV4-2 and TRBJ2-1, with TRBD2 identical over 9 bases. Germline V gene data show CDR1 as LGHNA and CDR2 as YNFKEQ. The length of the CDR3 is 15 residues. V was pared by 4 bases and J by 8 bases, with 9 bases of the junction left unmatched.

V gene TRBV6-5 combines with J gene TRBJ2-1; either TRBD1 or TRBD2 may supply D (5 bases each). V was trimmed by 8 bases and J by 7 bases, leaving 12 bases between them. CDR1 is MNHEY, CDR2 SVGAGI, per germline. The CDR3 runs to 12 residues. CDR3 nucleotide sequence: TGTGCCAGCGGCCAGTGGGGGAATGAGCAGTTCTTC. This sequence encodes CASGQWGNEQFF.

The chain links TRBV7-2 to TRBJ1-6; D is undetermined. Germline-derived CDR1 and CDR2 are SGHTA and FQGNSA. The CDR3 covers 13 residues. V was shortened by 1 base and J by 9 bases, with 7 bases between the two germline ends. CDR3 loop: CASSLVEGSPLHF. The CDR3 DNA sequence: TGTGCCAGCAGCTTAGTAGAGGGTTCACCCCTCCACTTT.

This chain connects TRBV25-1 to TRBJ1-5, with a possible D match to TRBD1 (6 bases). The CDR3 covers 14 residues. CDR1 is MGHDK, CDR2 SYGVNS, per germline. V shed 5 bases and J shed 0 bases, with 8 bases lying between them. The CDR3 sequence is CASSRGHSNQPQHF. The CDR3 coding sequence is TGTGCCAGCAGTAGGGGACATAGCAATCAGCCCCAGCATTTT.

The count of this clone is one. The chain combines TRBV7-3 with TRBJ2-5, with 8 bases aligning to TRBD2. The CDR3 consists of 15 residues. V was clipped by 3 bases and J by 4 bases; unmatched bases: 7. Germline CDR1 is SGHTA and CDR2 is FQGTGA. The CDR3 DNA sequence: TGTGCCAGCAGCTTGCGGGGGGCGCCCACAGAGACCCAGTACTTC. It codes for CASSLRGAPTETQYF.